The entry below gives a single T cell receptor (beta chain) sequence along with its context. This CDR3 has 15 residues. Trimming took off 2 bases at V and 3 bases at J, with 13 bases between the two ends. In germline, CDR1 is LGHNT, CDR2 FRNRAP. This sample was included in a study of blood T cell repertoires in COVID-19. As for the study in general: COVID-19 samples, acute and convalescent, were from the United States, Italy and Spain. The analysed material was cDNA or gDNA that came from T cells, B-cell-depleted T cells, or PBMCs.

The authors' processing: Amplification of reference gene primers was used by the study to estimate nucleated cell counts. This table comes from immunoSEQ multiplex PCR, and its TCRdb copy is limited to in-frame clones, with some not included. V, J and clone size were drawn from that table, and D and trimming were deduced from the DNA. The data hold approximately 190,000 clones, with under 85% observed a single time. The V call is TRBV12-5, the J call TRBJ2-5; the D is unclear. The sequence was collected from a woman aged 40 to 55 with acute or convalescent COVID-19. The source material was peripheral blood. The CDR3 DNA is TGTGCTAGTGGTTTGCCCCGAGTGCGGAAAGAGACCCAGTACTTC. Its protein is CASGLPRVRKETQYF.